The 19 T cell receptor beta chains below all came from one sample that was sequenced in a study of OX40 agonist ivuxolimab in advanced cancers. TCRdb's table, derived via immunoSEQ multiplex PCR, lists solely in-frame clones and lacks some. The data contain about 79,000 clones, approximately 84% of them singletons. Sequenced material: CD4+ or CD8+ T cells sorted from blood, taken in a trial of the OX40 agonist ivuxolimab. The receptors here all came from an adult with an advanced solid tumor such as melanoma, head and neck, liver or kidney cancer.

CDR3 DNA sequence: TGCGCCAGCAGCCCTAGGACAGGGGGGAATGAGCAGTTCTTC. Translation: CASSPRTGGNEQFF. The chain has TRBV5-1 and TRBJ2-1; 10 bases map to TRBD1. Looked up from germline, CDR1 is SGHRS and CDR2 is YFSETQ. There are 14 residues in the CDR3. J lost 7 bases, V lost 4 bases, and 5 bases had no gene match.

The rearrangement joins TRBV4-3 to TRBJ1-2; the match to TRBD1 covers 9 bases. The CDR3 contains 15 residues. Per germline, CDR1 LGHNA and CDR2 YSLEER. The V and J ends lost 3 bases and 7 bases, in that order; junction bases with no gene match: 9. CDR3 in amino acids: CASSQGGTGKIGYTF. The CDR3 DNA follows: TGCGCCAGCAGCCAGGGTGGGACAGGGAAGATTGGCTACACCTTC.

The chain couples TRBV21-1 to TRBJ2-2; the D call TRBD2 from the table was never checked on the DNA. TRBV21-1 is given as a pseudogene. The CDR3 has 17 amino acids. The CDR3 spells CASRGMVAGGDTGELFF. CDR3 sequence (DNA): TGTGCCAGCAGAGGGATGGTAGCGGGAGGAGACACCGGGGAGCTGTTTTTT.

The chain has TRBV28 and TRBJ1-1; D is unclear. The V end lost 9 bases, the J end lost 1 base, and 15 bases lay between the germline ends. The CDR3 extends over 14 amino acids. From germline, CDR1 is MDHEN and CDR2 SYDVKM. This CDR3 is CASVTQASNTEAFF. CDR3 coding DNA: TGTGCCAGTGTAACCCAGGCGTCGAACACTGAAGCTTTCTTT.

The rearrangement uses TRBV7-9 and TRBJ1-1; weak D call: TRBD1 (5 bases). From germline, CDR1 is SEHNR and CDR2 FQNEAQ (reference sequence). The CDR3 has 18 residues. The V end was cut by 2 bases, the J end by 1 base, with 20 bases between. The CDR3 bases are TGTGCCAGCAGCTTACGAGGGGCAGGGAGGTGGGAGAACACTGAAGCTTTCTTT. The encoded protein is CASSLRGAGRWENTEAFF.

This chain uses TRBV27 with TRBJ2-5; 11 positions match TRBD2. CDR3 size: 16 residues. V gave up 7 bases and J gave up 1 base; unmatched junction bases: 8. Germline CDR1 and CDR2: MNHEY and SMNVEV (reference sequence). In DNA form, the CDR3 reads TGTGCCAGCAAACTCCGGACTAGCGGGTCCCAAGAGACCCAGTACTTC. It encodes CASKLRTSGSQETQYF.

The CDR3 DNA is TGCGCCAGCAGCTTGGTGGACACCAGCAATCAGCCCCAGCATTTT. It is translated as CASSLVDTSNQPQHF. This chain links TRBV5-1 with TRBJ1-5, with D possibly being TRBD1 (5 bases). The V end was cut by 0 bases, the J end by 1 base, with 8 bases between. The length of the CDR3 is 15 residues. Germline loops: CDR1 SGHRS, CDR2 YFSETQ.

The rearrangement uses TRBV7-2 and TRBJ2-7; D ambiguous. The germline V gene encodes CDR1 SGHTA and CDR2 FQGNSA. Trimming pared 2 bases from V and 11 bases from J, leaving 4 bases between. The length of the CDR3 is 9 residues. CDR3 nucleotides: TGTGCCAGCAGCTTAATGGAGTACTTC. Protein: CASSLMEYF. Complete variable domain (other parts from reference TRBV7-2 and TRBJ2-7): GAGVSQSPSNKVTEKGKDVELRCDPISGHTALYWYRQSLGQGLEFLIYFQGNSAPDKSGLPSDRFSAERTGGSVSTLTIQRTQQEDSAVYLCASSLMEYFGPGTRLTVT.

This clone came up once. This chain links TRBV7-3 with TRBJ2-7; 9 nucleotides match TRBD1. CDR3 length: 15 amino acids. Per germline, CDR1 SGHTA and CDR2 FQGTGA. After removal of 0 bases from V and 5 bases from J, the junction contained 5 bases not matched to a gene. The CDR3 nucleotides are TGTGCCAGCAGCTTAACGGGGACAGGGTCCCACGAGCAGTACTTC. Its translation: CASSLTGTGSHEQYF.

This rearrangement joins TRBV2 to TRBJ1-5, with D hard to call. Trimming removed 6 bases at V and 7 bases at J, with 10 bases between. Germline CDR1 reads SNHLY; CDR2 reads FYNNEI. The CDR3 spans 12 residues. CDR3 sequence (DNA): TGTGCCAGCAGCGACCTGGTGCAGCCCCAGCATTTT. The encoded protein is CASSDLVQPQHF.

In its sample, this clone was seen once. This CDR3 reads CASSFFPSKNYGYTF. CDR3 nucleotides: TGTGCCAGCAGTTTTTTCCCGTCTAAAAACTATGGCTACACCTTC. The chain combines TRBV27 with TRBJ1-2, with D unclear. This CDR3 spans 15 amino acids. V lost 3 bases to trimming and J lost 2 bases, with 13 bases between them. Germline assignment: CDR1 MNHEY and CDR2 SMNVEV (reference sequence).

V is TRBV5-1 and J is TRBJ2-1; D remains ambiguous. This CDR3 has 16 amino acids. The V end was cut by 0 bases, the J end by 5 bases, with 15 bases between. Germline assignment: CDR1 SGHRS and CDR2 YFSETQ. The CDR3 nucleotides are TGCGCCAGCAGCTTGGCCTCGGCTAGACTCCACAATGAGCAGTTCTTC. The encoded protein is CASSLASARLHNEQFF.

The V gene is TRBV11-3, the J gene TRBJ2-7; no clear D gene. There are 12 residues in the CDR3. With 9 bases removed from V and 6 bases from J, the gap between germline ends came to 15 bases. Germline V gene lookup returns CDR1 SGHNT and CDR2 YENEEA. CDR3 sequence: CASQGRSGEQYF. CDR3 DNA: TGTGCCAGTCAAGGGCGTTCGGGCGAGCAGTACTTC.

The chain links TRBV11-3 to TRBJ2-3; the match to TRBD2 covers 8 bases. Per germline, CDR1 SGHNT and CDR2 YENEEA. The CDR3 covers 15 residues. V shed 3 bases and J 2 bases; nucleotides not matched to a gene: 4. The CDR3 DNA sequence: TGTGCCAGCAGCTTCTTCGGGGGGGACACAGATACGCAGTATTTT. Translation: CASSFFGGDTDTQYF.

There are a few counts of this clone. This chain links TRBV4-1 with TRBJ2-7; D gene ambiguous. The CDR3 has 15 amino acids. Trimming left V 0 bases short and J 0 bases short, with 9 bases between. Germline V gives CDR1 MGHRA, CDR2 YSYEKL. Here the CDR3 DNA reads TGCGCCAGCAGCCAAGAAGTGCATAACTCCTACGAGCAGTACTTC. Encoded protein: CASSQEVHNSYEQYF.

The V gene is TRBV11-2, the J gene TRBJ2-2; D is undetermined. V was cut by 5 bases and J by 0 bases, with 13 bases left in between. CDR1 and CDR2 from the germline V gene are SGHAT and FQNNGV. The length of the CDR3 is 16 residues. The CDR3 sequence: CASSQSALPNTGELFF. The DNA for the CDR3 is TGTGCCAGCAGCCAGTCGGCACTACCGAACACCGGGGAGCTGTTTTTT.

The rearrangement links TRBV4-2 to TRBJ2-7, with D uncertain. This CDR3 contains 13 residues. Germline V gene data show CDR1 as LGHNA and CDR2 as YNFKEQ. Between the trimmed V and J ends, which lost 4 bases and 7 bases, there was a span of 14 bases. The CDR3 sequence: CASSPDWLGEQYF. The CDR3 region has the DNA TGTGCCAGCAGCCCCGACTGGCTCGGGGAGCAGTACTTC.

The genes are TRBV2 and TRBJ2-5; TRBD2 is a possible D gene (7 bases). Trimming pared 8 bases from V and 2 bases from J, leaving 18 bases between. This CDR3 region has 15 residues. Per the germline V gene, CDR1 is SNHLY and CDR2 is FYNNEI. CDR3 nucleotides: TGTGCCAGCTCTGCGGGGGCCGGGGCACAAGAGACCCAGTACTTC. Protein: CASSAGAGAQETQYF.

In this sample, this clone turned up a few times. The V and J genes are TRBV6-5 and TRBJ1-1; D is undetermined. V was trimmed by 0 bases and J by 2 bases, leaving 10 bases between them. CDR3 length equals 15 residues. CDR1 MNHEY and CDR2 SVGAGI come from the germline V gene. CDR3 nucleotides: TGTGCCAGCAGTTACTCGCCGTCCGCTAACACTGAAGCTTTCTTT. Translating it yields CASSYSPSANTEAFF.